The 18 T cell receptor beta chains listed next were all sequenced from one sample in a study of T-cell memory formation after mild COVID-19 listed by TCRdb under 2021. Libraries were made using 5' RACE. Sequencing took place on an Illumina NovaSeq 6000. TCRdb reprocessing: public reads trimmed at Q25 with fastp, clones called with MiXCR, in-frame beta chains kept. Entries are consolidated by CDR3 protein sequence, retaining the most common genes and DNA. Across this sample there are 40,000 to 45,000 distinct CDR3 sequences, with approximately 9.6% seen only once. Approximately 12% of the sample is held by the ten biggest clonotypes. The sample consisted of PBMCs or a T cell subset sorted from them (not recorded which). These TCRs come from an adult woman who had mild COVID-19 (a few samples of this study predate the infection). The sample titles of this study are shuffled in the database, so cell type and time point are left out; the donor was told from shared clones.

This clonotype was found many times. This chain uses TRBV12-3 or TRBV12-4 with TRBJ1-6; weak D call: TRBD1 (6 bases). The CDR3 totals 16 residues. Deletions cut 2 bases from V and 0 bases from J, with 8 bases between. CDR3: CASSLRDISYNSPLHF. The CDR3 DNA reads TGTGCCAGCAGTTTAAGGGACATCTCCTATAATTCACCCCTCCACTTT.

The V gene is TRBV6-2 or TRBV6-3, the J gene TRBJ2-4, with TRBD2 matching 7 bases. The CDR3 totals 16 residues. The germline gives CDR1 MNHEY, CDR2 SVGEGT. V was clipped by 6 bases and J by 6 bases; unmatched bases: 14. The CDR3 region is CASRNAPLAWGNIQYF. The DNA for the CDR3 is TGTGCCAGCAGAAATGCTCCACTAGCGTGGGGAAACATTCAGTACTTC.

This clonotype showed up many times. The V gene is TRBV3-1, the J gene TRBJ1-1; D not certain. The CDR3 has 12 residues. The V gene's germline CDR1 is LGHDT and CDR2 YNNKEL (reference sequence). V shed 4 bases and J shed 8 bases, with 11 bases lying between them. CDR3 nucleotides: TGTGCCAGCAGCCTAAGAGGAGGGGAAGCTTTCTTT. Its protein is CASSLRGGEAFF. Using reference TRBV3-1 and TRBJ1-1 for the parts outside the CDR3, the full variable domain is DTAVSQTPKYLVTQMGNDKSIKCEQNLGHDTMYWYKQDSKKFLKIMFSYNNKELIINETVPNRFSPKSPDKAHLNLHINSLELGDSAVYFCASSLRGGEAFFGQGTRLTVV.

The chain's CDR3 is CASSPAHGDQAFF. The DNA of the CDR3 is TGTGCCAGCTCACCGGCCCATGGGGATCAGGCTTTCTTT. The chain employs TRBV18 and TRBJ1-1, with D unresolved. This CDR3 comprises 13 residues. Germline CDR1 reads KGHSH; CDR2 reads LQKENI. Trimming stripped 3 bases from V and 11 bases from J, with 16 bases between.

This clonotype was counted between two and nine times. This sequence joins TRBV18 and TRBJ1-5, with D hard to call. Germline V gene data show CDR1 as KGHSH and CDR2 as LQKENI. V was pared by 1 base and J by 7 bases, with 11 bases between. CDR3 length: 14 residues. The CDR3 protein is CASSPQGTMQPQHF. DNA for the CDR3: TGTGCCAGCTCACCACAGGGTACGATGCAGCCCCAGCATTTT.

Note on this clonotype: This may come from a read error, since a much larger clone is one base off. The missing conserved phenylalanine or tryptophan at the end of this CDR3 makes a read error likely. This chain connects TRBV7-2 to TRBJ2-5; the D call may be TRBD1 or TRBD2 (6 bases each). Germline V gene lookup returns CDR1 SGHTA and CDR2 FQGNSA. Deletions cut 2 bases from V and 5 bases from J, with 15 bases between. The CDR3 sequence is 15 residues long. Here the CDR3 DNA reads TGTGCCAGCAGCTTAAACTCGGGGGCCTATGAGACCCAGTACTTA. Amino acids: CASSLNSGAYETQYL.

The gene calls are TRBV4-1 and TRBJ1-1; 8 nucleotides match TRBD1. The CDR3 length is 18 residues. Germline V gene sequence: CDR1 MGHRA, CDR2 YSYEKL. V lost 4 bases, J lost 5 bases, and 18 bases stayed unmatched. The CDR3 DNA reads TGCGCCAGCAGCCCAGGGACAGGTACCAGTTTTACCGGAACTGAAGCTTTCTTT. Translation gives CASSPGTGTSFTGTEAFF.

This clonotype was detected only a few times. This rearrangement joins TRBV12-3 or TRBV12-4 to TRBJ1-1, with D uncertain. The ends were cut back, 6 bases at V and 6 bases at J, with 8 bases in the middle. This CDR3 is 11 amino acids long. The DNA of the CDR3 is TGTGCCAGCAGCCGCGTGGCTGAAGCTTTCTTT. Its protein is CASSRVAEAFF.

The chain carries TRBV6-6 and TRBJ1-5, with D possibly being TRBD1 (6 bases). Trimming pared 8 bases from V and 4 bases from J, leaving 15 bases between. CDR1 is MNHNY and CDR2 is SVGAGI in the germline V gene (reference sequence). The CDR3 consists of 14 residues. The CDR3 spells CASLGDIRNQPQHF. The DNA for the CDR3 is TGTGCCAGCTTGGGGGACATCCGGAATCAGCCCCAGCATTTT.

As DNA, the CDR3 is TGTGCCAGCAGTTCCCGGGAGCAGGTTAACTATGGCTACACCTTC. The encoded protein is CASSSREQVNYGYTF. The gene calls are TRBV7-9 and TRBJ1-2; no firm D call. Germline V CDR1 and CDR2: SEHNR, FQNEAQ (reference sequence). Trimming cost V 6 bases and J 1 base, with 15 bases left between them. This CDR3 has 15 residues.

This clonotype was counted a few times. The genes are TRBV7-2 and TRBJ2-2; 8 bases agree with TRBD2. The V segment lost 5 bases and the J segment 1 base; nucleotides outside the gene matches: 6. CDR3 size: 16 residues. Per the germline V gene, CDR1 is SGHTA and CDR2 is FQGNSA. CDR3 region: CASSAGGGRNTGELFF. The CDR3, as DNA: TGTGCCAGCAGCGCGGGCGGGGGGCGGAACACCGGGGAGCTGTTTTTT.

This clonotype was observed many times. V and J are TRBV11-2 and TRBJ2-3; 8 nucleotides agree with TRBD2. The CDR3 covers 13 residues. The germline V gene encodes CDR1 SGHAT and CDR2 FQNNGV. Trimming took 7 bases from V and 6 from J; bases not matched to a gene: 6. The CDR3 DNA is TGTGCCAGCATTGCGGGGGGCGGGGATACGCAGTATTTT. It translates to CASIAGGGDTQYF. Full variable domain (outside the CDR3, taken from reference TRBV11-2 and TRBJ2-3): EAGVAQSPRYKIIEKRQSVAFWCNPISGHATLYWYQQILGQGPKLLIQFQNNGVVDDSQLPKDRFSAERLKGVDSTLKIQPAKLEDSAVYLCASIAGGGDTQYFGPGTRLTVL.

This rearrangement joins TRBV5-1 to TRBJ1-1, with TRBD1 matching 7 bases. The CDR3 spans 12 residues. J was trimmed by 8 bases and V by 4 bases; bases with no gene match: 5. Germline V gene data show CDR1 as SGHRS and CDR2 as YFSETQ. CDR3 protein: CASSPEGQEAFF. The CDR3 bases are TGCGCCAGCAGCCCAGAGGGACAGGAAGCTTTCTTT.

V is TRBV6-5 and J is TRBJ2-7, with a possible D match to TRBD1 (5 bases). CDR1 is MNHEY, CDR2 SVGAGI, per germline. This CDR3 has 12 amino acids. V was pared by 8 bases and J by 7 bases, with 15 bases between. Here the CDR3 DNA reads TGTGCCAGCCGCCAAGGGGCTCGAGAGCAGTACTTC. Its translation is CASRQGAREQYF.

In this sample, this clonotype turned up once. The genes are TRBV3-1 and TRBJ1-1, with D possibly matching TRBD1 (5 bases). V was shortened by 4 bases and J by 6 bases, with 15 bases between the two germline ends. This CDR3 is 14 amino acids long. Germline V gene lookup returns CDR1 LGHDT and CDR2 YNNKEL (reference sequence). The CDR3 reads CASSPRGGVAEAFF. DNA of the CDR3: TGTGCCAGCAGCCCAAGGGGAGGGGTGGCTGAAGCTTTCTTT. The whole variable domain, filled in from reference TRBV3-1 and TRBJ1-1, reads DTAVSQTPKYLVTQMGNDKSIKCEQNLGHDTMYWYKQDSKKFLKIMFSYNNKELIINETVPNRFSPKSPDKAHLNLHINSLELGDSAVYFCASSPRGGVAEAFFGQGTRLTVV.

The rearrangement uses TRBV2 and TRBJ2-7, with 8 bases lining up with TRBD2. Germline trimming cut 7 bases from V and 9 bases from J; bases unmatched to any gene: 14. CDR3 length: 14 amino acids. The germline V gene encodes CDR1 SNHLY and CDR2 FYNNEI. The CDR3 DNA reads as TGTGCCAGCACCACCCGGGGGGGGGCTCTGGGGCAGTACTTC. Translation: CASTTRGGALGQYF.

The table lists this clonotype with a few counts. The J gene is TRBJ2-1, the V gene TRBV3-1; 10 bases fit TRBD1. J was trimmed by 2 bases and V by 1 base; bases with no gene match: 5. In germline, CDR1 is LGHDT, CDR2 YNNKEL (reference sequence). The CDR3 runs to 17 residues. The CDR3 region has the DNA TGTGCCAGCAGCCAAGGCCCTGGACAGGGGGCCTACAATGAGCAGTTCTTC. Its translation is CASSQGPGQGAYNEQFF.

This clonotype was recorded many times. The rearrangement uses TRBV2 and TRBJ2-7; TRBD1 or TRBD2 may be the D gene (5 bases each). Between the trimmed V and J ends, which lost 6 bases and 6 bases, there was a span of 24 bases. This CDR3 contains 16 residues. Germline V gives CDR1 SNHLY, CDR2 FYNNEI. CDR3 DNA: TGTGCCAGCAGCAACGTCAACAGCGCCGCGAGGGGCGAGCAGTACTTC. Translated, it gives CASSNVNSAARGEQYF.